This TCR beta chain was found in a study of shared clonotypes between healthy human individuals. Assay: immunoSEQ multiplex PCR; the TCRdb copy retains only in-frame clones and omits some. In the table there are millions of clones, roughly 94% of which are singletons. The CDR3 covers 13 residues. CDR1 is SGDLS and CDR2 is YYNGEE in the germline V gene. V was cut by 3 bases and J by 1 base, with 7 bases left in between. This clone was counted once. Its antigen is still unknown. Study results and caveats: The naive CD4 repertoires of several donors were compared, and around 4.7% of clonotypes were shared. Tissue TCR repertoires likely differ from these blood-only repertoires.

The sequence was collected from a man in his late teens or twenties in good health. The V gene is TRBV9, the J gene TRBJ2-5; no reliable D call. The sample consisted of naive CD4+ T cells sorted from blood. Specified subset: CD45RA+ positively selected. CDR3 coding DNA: TGTGCCAGCAGCGCAAGGGTCCAAGAGACCCAGTACTTC. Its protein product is CASSARVQETQYF. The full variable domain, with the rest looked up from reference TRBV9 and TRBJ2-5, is DSGVTQTPKHLITATGQRVTLRCSPRSGDLSVYWYQQSLDQGLQFLIQYYNGEERAKGNILERFSAQQFPDLHSELNLSSLELGDSALYFCASSARVQETQYFGPGTRLLVL.